Below are 17 T cell receptor beta chains sequenced from a single sample in a study of T cells expressing NK-cell markers. TCRdb re-called the 5' RACE reads; one entry per CDR3 protein, DNA not given. This repertoire comprises about 150,000 distinct CDR3 sequences; its ten largest clones make up 37%. Sequenced sample: blood T cells: a sorted CD56 or NKG2C T cell subset, CD4+ or CD8+ T cells, or bulk PBMC T cells (not recorded which). These TCRs come from a woman in her forties or fifties in good health.

The J gene is TRBJ1-1, the V gene TRBV6-2 or TRBV6-3; the TCRdb D gene call, TRBD1, has no DNA to confirm it. Germline-derived CDR1 and CDR2 are MNHEY and SVGEGT. The length of the CDR3 is 15 residues. This CDR3 is CASSPGDRVGTEAFF.

J is TRBJ2-7 and V is TRBV4-1. CDR3 length: 15 amino acids. Looked up from germline, CDR1 is MGHRA and CDR2 is YSYEKL. The chain's CDR3 is CASSQAWTEGYEQYF.

The chain has TRBV11-3 and TRBJ2-6; the D call from TCRdb, TRBD2, cannot be confirmed without DNA. CDR3 length: 17 amino acids. Per the germline V gene, CDR1 is SGHNT and CDR2 is YENEEA. The CDR3 spells CASSSRAQYSGANVLTF.

V usage is TRBV2 and J usage is TRBJ2-7; TCRdb proposes TRBD2, but this gene call is untestable without DNA. There are 13 residues in the CDR3. Germline CDR1 and CDR2: SNHLY and FYNNEI. The CDR3 sequence: CASMGGGGDEQYF.

The V call is TRBV9, the J call TRBJ2-1; TCRdb reports TRBD2, a call that lacks DNA to check it against. Germline loops: CDR1 SGDLS, CDR2 YYNGEE. This CDR3 has 16 amino acids. This CDR3 is CASSPRLGRSWDEQFF.

J is TRBJ2-7 and V is TRBV20-1; checking the TCRdb D call of TRBD1 is not possible without DNA. The CDR3 sequence is 13 residues long. Germline CDR1 is DFQATT and CDR2 is SNEGSKA (reference sequence). CDR3 residues: CSAKGDSPLEQYF.

The V gene is TRBV25-1, the J gene TRBJ2-1; as DNA is missing, the TRBD1 call by TCRdb cannot be tested. Germline CDR1 is MGHDK and CDR2 is SYGVNS. This CDR3 region has 13 residues. The CDR3 reads CASSERTRNEQFF.

The rearrangement uses TRBV4-1 and TRBJ1-1; absent DNA, TCRdb's TRBD1 call cannot be checked. This CDR3 is 15 amino acids long. CDR1 is MGHRA and CDR2 is YSYEKL in the germline V gene. CDR3 in amino acids: CASSPHPGQGTEAFF.

This rearrangement joins TRBV7-9 to TRBJ2-2; TCRdb calls TRBD1, which cannot be checked without DNA. CDR1 is SEHNR, CDR2 FQNEAQ, per germline (reference sequence). This CDR3 has 17 amino acids. CDR3 protein: CASSPDPGQGDTGELFF.

The chain is built from TRBV7-2 and TRBJ2-2; the D gene TCRdb calls, TRBD1, cannot be checked with no DNA. This CDR3 is 17 amino acids long. Per germline, CDR1 SGHTA and CDR2 FQGNSA. CDR3: CASSLRSGQGFPGELFF.

V is TRBV2 and J is TRBJ2-7; absent DNA, TCRdb's TRBD1 call cannot be checked. This CDR3 contains 14 residues. Germline-derived CDR1 and CDR2 are SNHLY and FYNNEI. The CDR3 is CASSGRQGSNEQYF.

The chain carries TRBV10-3 and TRBJ2-7; TCRdb lists TRBD1, though no DNA is available to test this call. The CDR3 spans 14 residues. Looked up from germline, CDR1 is ENHRY and CDR2 is SYGVKD. The CDR3 reads CAISPGTGGNEQYF.

The chain uses TRBV7-6 and TRBJ1-1; TCRdb lists TRBD1, though no DNA is available to test this call. The CDR3 runs to 15 residues. Germline V lookup: CDR1 SGHVS, CDR2 FNYEAQ. The CDR3 loop is CASSSGQGAITEAFF.

The rearrangement links TRBV3-1 to TRBJ2-1; as DNA is missing, the TRBD2 call by TCRdb cannot be tested. Germline CDR1 LGHDT, CDR2 YNNKEL (reference sequence). This CDR3 is 14 amino acids long. The CDR3 loop reads CASSQGLKPNEQFF.

The chain joins TRBV28 to TRBJ2-5; TCRdb picks TRBD2, but there is no DNA to check that call. The CDR3 sequence is 15 residues long. Per the germline V gene, CDR1 is MDHEN and CDR2 is SYDVKM. This chain's CDR3 is CASSLTGGGQETQYF.

This chain links TRBV3-1 with TRBJ2-1; TCRdb outputs TRBD2, but without DNA this stays unchecked. Germline V CDR1 and CDR2: LGHDT, YNNKEL (reference sequence). The length of the CDR3 is 15 residues. CDR3 loop: CASSQGVAGGLEQFF.

V usage is TRBV27 and J usage is TRBJ2-1; lacking DNA, the TRBD2 call made by TCRdb goes unchecked. Germline CDR1 reads MNHEY; CDR2 reads SMNVEV (reference sequence). The CDR3 length is 15 residues. This CDR3 is CASSYSSGHYNEQFF.